A single T cell receptor beta chain is shown here with its context. This CDR3 contains 17 residues. Deletions cut 1 base from V and 2 bases from J, with 15 bases between. The germline V gene has CDR1 SGHVS and CDR2 FNYEAQ. Method: immunoSEQ multiplex PCR; TCRdb's copy keeps in-frame clones and lacks some. The table shows some 200,000 clones, with approximately 91% occurring only once. The data were obtained in a study of T cell responses to AZD1222 COVID-19 vaccine. V gene TRBV7-6 combines with J gene TRBJ1-3, with D tentatively TRBD1 (6 bases). This specimen consisted of peripheral blood, obtained on day 0 of AZD1222 vaccination. The sequence was obtained from an adult in good health. In DNA, the CDR3 is TGTGCCAGCAGCTTAGTAGGGGGACACCTCACTGGAAACACCATATATTTT. It specifies CASSLVGGHLTGNTIYF.